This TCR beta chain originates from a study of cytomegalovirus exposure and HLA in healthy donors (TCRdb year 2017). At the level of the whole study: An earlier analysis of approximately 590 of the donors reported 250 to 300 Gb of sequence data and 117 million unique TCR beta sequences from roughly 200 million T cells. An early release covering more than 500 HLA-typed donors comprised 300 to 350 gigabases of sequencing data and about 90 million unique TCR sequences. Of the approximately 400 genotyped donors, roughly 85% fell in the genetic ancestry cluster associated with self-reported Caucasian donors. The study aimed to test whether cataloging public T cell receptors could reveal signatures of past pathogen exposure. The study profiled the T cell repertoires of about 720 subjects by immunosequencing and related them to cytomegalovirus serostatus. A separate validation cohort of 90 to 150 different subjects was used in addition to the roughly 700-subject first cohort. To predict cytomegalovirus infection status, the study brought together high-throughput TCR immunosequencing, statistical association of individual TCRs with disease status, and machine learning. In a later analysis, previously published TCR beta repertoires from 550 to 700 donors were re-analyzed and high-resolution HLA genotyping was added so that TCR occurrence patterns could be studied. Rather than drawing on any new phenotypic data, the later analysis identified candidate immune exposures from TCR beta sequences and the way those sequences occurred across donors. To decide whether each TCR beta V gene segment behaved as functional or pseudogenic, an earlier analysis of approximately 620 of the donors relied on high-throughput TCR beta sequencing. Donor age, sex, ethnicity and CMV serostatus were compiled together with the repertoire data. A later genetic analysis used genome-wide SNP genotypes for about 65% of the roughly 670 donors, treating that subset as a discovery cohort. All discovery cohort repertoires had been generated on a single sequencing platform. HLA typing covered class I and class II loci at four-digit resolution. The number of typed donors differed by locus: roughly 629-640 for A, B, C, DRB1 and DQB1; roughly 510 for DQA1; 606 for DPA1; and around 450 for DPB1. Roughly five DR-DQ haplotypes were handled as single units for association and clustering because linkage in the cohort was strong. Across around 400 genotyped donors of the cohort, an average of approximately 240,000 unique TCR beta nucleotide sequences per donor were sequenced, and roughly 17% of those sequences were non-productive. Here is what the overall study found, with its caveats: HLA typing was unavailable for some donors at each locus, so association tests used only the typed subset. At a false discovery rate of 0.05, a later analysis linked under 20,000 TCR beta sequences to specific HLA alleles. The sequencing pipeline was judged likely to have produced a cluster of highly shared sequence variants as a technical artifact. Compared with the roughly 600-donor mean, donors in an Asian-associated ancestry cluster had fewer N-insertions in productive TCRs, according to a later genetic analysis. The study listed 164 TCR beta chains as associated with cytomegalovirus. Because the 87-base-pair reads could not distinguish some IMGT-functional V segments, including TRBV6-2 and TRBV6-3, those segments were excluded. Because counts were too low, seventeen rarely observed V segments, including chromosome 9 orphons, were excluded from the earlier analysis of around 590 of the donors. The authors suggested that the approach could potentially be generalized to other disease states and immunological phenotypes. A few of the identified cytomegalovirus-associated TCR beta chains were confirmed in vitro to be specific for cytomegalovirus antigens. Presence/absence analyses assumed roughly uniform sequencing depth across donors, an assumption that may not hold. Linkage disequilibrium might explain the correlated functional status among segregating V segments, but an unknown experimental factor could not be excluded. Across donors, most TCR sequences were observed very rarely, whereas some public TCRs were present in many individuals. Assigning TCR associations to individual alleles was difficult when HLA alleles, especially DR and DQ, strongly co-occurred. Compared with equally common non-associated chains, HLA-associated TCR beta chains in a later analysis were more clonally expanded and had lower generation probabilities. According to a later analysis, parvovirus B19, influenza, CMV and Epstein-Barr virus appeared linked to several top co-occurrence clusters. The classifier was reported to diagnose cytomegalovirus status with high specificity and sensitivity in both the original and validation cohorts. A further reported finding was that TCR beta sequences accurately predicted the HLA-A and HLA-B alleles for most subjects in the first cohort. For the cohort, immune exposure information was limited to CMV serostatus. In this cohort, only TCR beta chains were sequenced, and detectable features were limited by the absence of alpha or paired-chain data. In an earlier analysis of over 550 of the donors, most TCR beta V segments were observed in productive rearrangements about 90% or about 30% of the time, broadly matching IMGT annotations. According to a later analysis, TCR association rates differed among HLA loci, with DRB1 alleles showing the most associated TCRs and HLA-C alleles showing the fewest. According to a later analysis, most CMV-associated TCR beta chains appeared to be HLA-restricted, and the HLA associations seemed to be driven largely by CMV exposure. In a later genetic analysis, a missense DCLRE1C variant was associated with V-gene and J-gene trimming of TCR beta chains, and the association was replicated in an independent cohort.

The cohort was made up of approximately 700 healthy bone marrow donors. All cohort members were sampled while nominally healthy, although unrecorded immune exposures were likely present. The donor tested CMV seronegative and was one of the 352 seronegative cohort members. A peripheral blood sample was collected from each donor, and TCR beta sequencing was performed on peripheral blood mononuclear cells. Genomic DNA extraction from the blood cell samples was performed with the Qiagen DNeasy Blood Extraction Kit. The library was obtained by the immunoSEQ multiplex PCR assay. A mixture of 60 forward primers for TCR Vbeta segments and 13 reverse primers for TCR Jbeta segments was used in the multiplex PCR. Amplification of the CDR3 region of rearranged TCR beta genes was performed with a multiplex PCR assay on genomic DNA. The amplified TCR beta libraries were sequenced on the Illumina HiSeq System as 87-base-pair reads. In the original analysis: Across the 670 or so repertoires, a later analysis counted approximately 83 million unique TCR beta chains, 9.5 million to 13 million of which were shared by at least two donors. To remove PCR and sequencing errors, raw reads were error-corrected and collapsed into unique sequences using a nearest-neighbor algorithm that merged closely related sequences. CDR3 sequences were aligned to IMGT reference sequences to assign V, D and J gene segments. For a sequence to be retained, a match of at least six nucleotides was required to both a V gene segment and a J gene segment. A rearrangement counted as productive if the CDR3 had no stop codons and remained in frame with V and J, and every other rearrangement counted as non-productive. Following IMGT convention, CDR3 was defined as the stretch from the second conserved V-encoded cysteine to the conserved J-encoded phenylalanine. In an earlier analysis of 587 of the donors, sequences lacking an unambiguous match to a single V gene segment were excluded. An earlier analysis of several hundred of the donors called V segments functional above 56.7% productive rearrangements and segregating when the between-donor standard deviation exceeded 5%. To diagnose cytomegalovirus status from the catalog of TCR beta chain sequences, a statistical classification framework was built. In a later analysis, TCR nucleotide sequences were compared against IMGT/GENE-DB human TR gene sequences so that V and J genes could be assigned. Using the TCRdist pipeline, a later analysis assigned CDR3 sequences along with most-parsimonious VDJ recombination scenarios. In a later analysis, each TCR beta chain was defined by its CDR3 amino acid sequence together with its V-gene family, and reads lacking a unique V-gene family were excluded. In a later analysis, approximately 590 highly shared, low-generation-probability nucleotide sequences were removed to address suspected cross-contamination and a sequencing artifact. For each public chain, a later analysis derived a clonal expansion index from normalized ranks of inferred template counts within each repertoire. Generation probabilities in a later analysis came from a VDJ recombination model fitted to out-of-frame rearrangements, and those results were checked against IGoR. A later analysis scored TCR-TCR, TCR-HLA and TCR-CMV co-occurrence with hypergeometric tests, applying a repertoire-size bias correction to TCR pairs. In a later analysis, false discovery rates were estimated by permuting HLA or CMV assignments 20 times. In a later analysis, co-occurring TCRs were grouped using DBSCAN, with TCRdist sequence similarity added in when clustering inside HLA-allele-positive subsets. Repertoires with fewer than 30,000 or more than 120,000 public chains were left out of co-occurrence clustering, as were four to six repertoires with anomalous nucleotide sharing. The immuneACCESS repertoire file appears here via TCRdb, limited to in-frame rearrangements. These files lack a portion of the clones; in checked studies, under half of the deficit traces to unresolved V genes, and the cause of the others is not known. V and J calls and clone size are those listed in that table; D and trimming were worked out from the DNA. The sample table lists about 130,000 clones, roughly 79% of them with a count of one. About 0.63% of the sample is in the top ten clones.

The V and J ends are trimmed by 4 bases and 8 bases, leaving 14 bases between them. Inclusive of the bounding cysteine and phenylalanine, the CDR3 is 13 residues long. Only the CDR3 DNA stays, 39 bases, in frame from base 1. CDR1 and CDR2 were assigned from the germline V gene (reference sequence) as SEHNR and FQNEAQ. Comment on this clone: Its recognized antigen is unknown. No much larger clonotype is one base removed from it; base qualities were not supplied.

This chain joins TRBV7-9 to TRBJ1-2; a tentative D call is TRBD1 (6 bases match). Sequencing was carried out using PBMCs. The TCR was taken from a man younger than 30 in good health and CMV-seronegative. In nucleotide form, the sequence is TGTGCCAGCAGCTCCATGGGACAAGGAGGCTACACCTTC. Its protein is CASSSMGQGGYTF.